The clone carrying this TCR beta chain has more than one count but fewer than ten. The sample is drawn from a study of shared clonotypes between healthy human individuals. Study-level background: Per donor, CD8 memory used one plate, CD8 naive used two, CD4 memory used three and CD4 naive used three.

Germline V gene sequence: CDR1 ENHRY, CDR2 SYGVKD. The CDR3 loop spans 17 amino acids. With 0 bases removed from V and 7 bases from J, the gap between germline ends came to 19 bases. The data were produced by immunoSEQ multiplex PCR, yet TCRdb's version contains in-frame clones alone and is incomplete. The table has some 790,000 clones, about two thirds seen once. The sequenced material came from memory CD4+ T cells sorted from blood. The subset here: CD45RA-negative fraction. V and J are TRBV10-3 and TRBJ2-1; D is unclear. This sequence was found in a woman aged 30 to 39 in good health. The CDR3 DNA reads TGTGCCATCAGTGAGTCGATAGGGCCAGAATTAGGGAATGAGCAGTTCTTC. Its protein product is CAISESIGPELGNEQFF.